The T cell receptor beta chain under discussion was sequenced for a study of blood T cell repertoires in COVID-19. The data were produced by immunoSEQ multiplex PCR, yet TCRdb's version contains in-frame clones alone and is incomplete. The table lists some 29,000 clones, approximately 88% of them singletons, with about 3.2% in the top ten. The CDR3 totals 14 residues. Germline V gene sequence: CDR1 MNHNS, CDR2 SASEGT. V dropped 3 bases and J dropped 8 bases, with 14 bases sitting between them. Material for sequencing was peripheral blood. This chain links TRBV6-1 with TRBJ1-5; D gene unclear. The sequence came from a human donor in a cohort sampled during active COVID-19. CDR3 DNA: TGTGCCAGCAGTGAGGGCAGCCTTCGAGAGCCCCAGCATTTT. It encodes CASSEGSLREPQHF.